The clone carrying this TCR beta chain was detected only once. What it binds is unknown. This entry belongs to a study of radiotherapy plus CTLA-4 blockade in lung cancer. Whole-study context: Around a sixth of patients responded objectively, and around 32% achieved disease control.

Whole-study findings and limits: The authors reported that early blood T cell clone dynamics, with interferon-beta, best predicted response. Radiotherapy with ipilimumab was followed by blood expansion of tumor-derived clones.

Chemo-refractory metastatic non-small-cell lung cancer patients were treated with focal radiation plus CTLA-4 blockade with ipilimumab. The table came from immunoSEQ multiplex PCR; TCRdb's copy has only in-frame clones and leaves some out. The sample lists around 86,000 clones, roughly 80% seen once, with 0.75% to 0.85% in the top ten. J lost 7 bases, V lost 0 bases, and 8 bases had no gene match. Germline lookup yields CDR1 SGHDT and CDR2 YYEEEE. The CDR3 covers 16 residues. J is TRBJ2-3 and V is TRBV5-6, with 10 bases fitting TRBD2. The material was peripheral blood, obtained from a patient treated with radiotherapy plus ipilimumab. This clonotype originated in a human donor with non-small cell lung cancer who had stable disease on radiotherapy plus ipilimumab. DNA of the CDR3: TGTGCCAGCAGCTTGGTAGCTAGCGGGAGTCTGAATACGCAGTATTTT. It codes for CASSLVASGSLNTQYF.